These T cell receptor beta chains were read from a single sample in a study of blood T cell repertoires in COVID-19. Clones were sequenced by immunoSEQ multiplex PCR, and TCRdb holds only the in-frame ones, with some missing. Here the sample spans around 100,000 clones, approximately 88% being singletons. Sequenced input: peripheral blood. The receptors here all came from a human donor in a cohort sampled during active COVID-19. Each CDR3 is given with its conserved first and last residue. The order of the fields is CDR3 protein, CDR3 DNA, clone size, V gene, J gene, D gene. A D gene is named only where the DNA matches it firmly. The size field is filled for only some rows; it gives once, few, many or a size class.

CDR3 protein: CASSLAVRGTGPYGYTF
CDR3 DNA: TGTGCCAGCAGCTTAGCGGTCAGGGGGACAGGGCCCTATGGCTACACCTTC
clone size: once
V gene: TRBV7-8
J gene: TRBJ1-2
D gene: TRBD1

CDR3 protein: CASSPNLRTEAFF
CDR3 DNA: TGTGCCAGCTCACCAAACCTCAGGACTGAAGCTTTCTTT
clone size: -
V gene: TRBV18
J gene: TRBJ1-1
D gene: -

CDR3 protein: CASSELGGANTGELFF
CDR3 DNA: TGCGCCAGCAGTGAGTTGGGGGGTGCGAACACCGGGGAGCTGTTTTTT
clone size: -
V gene: TRBV10-2
J gene: TRBJ2-2
D gene: -

CDR3 protein: CASSLLAGEYNEQFF
CDR3 DNA: TGTGCCAGCAGCCTACTAGCGGGGGAATACAATGAGCAGTTCTTC
clone size: -
V gene: TRBV5-8
J gene: TRBJ2-1
D gene: TRBD2

CDR3 protein: CASSSHSYNEQFF
CDR3 DNA: TGTGCCAGCAGTTCCCACTCCTACAATGAGCAGTTCTTC
clone size: -
V gene: TRBV27
J gene: TRBJ2-1
D gene: -

CDR3 protein: CASSPSRGAIYGYTF
CDR3 DNA: TGTGCCAGCTCACCCTCGCGGGGGGCGATTTATGGCTACACCTTC
clone size: -
V gene: TRBV18
J gene: TRBJ1-2
D gene: -

CDR3 protein: CASSSSDRSYGYTF
CDR3 DNA: TGTGCCAGCAGTTCCTCCGACAGATCATATGGCTACACCTTC
clone size: -
V gene: TRBV27
J gene: TRBJ1-2
D gene: -

CDR3 protein: CASSVGQGAEAFF
CDR3 DNA: TGTGCCAGTAGTGTCGGACAGGGGGCTGAAGCTTTCTTT
clone size: -
V gene: TRBV19
J gene: TRBJ1-1
D gene: TRBD1

CDR3 protein: CSASDLAGPRTQYF
CDR3 DNA: TGCAGTGCTAGTGATCTAGCGGGGCCCCGAACCCAGTACTTC
clone size: -
V gene: TRBV20-1
J gene: TRBJ2-5
D gene: TRBD2

CDR3 protein: CASSQDSRTAYGYTF
CDR3 DNA: TGTGCCAGCAGCCAAGATAGTAGAACAGCCTATGGCTACACCTTC
clone size: -
V gene: TRBV3-1/TRBV3-2
J gene: TRBJ1-2
D gene: -

CDR3 protein: CASSYTGGEKLFF
CDR3 DNA: TGTGCCAGCAGTTACACAGGGGGAGAAAAACTGTTTTTT
clone size: -
V gene: TRBV6-6
J gene: TRBJ1-4
D gene: TRBD1

CDR3 protein: CASSPLTSGGIYNEQFF
CDR3 DNA: TGTGCCAGCAGCCCCCTGACTAGCGGGGGGATATACAATGAGCAGTTCTTC
clone size: -
V gene: TRBV7-9
J gene: TRBJ2-1
D gene: TRBD2

CDR3 protein: CASRDMTGKPYEQYF
CDR3 DNA: TGTGCCAGCAGGGATATGACAGGGAAGCCCTACGAGCAGTACTTC
clone size: -
V gene: TRBV2
J gene: TRBJ2-7
D gene: TRBD1

CDR3 protein: CASRLGQGGEKLFF
CDR3 DNA: TGTGCCAGCAGATTGGGACAGGGAGGCGAAAAACTGTTTTTT
clone size: -
V gene: TRBV7-9
J gene: TRBJ1-4
D gene: TRBD1

CDR3 protein: CASSPLPSGGVLSTDTQYF
CDR3 DNA: TGTGCCAGCAGCCCACTGCCGAGCGGGGGTGTCCTTAGCACAGATACGCAGTATTTT
clone size: -
V gene: TRBV9
J gene: TRBJ2-3
D gene: TRBD2

CDR3 protein: CATVAALLTDTQYF
CDR3 DNA: TGCGCCACGGTAGCGGCCCTCCTCACAGATACGCAGTATTTT
clone size: -
V gene: TRBV5-1
J gene: TRBJ2-3
D gene: -

CDR3 protein: CASSLQAEQFF
CDR3 DNA: TGTGCCAGCAGCCTTCAAGCCGAGCAGTTCTTC
clone size: few
V gene: TRBV11-3
J gene: TRBJ2-1
D gene: -

CDR3 protein: CASSLEGSSYNSPLHF
CDR3 DNA: TGCGCCAGCAGCTTGGAAGGGAGCTCCTATAATTCACCCCTCCACTTT
clone size: -
V gene: TRBV5-1
J gene: TRBJ1-6
D gene: -

CDR3 protein: CASSWRVQETQYF
CDR3 DNA: TGTGCCAGCAGTTGGCGGGTCCAAGAGACCCAGTACTTC
clone size: -
V gene: TRBV12-3/TRBV12-4
J gene: TRBJ2-5
D gene: -

CDR3 protein: CASSDKAQNNSPLHF
CDR3 DNA: TGTGCCAGCAGTGACAAGGCACAGAATAATTCACCCCTCCACTTT
clone size: -
V gene: TRBV2
J gene: TRBJ1-6
D gene: -

CDR3 protein: CASSLSGTLYNEQFF
CDR3 DNA: TGTGCCAGCAGCTTATCCGGGACACTATACAATGAGCAGTTCTTC
clone size: once
V gene: TRBV7-2
J gene: TRBJ2-1
D gene: -

CDR3 protein: CASSEIWTGRGQPQHF
CDR3 DNA: TGTGCCAGCAGTGAAATCTGGACAGGGAGAGGTCAGCCCCAGCATTTT
clone size: -
V gene: TRBV2
J gene: TRBJ1-5
D gene: TRBD1

CDR3 protein: CASSKRGGNTEAFF
CDR3 DNA: TGTGCCAGCAGCAAACGAGGGGGGAACACTGAAGCTTTCTTT
clone size: -
V gene: TRBV21-1
J gene: TRBJ1-1
D gene: -

CDR3 protein: CASSLSGGIQETQYF
CDR3 DNA: TGTGCCAGCAGCCTTAGCGGGGGGATCCAAGAGACCCAGTACTTC
clone size: few
V gene: TRBV7-6
J gene: TRBJ2-5
D gene: TRBD2

CDR3 protein: CATTRASSYNSPLHF
CDR3 DNA: TGTGCCACCACGCGCGCGAGCTCCTATAATTCACCCCTCCACTTT
clone size: -
V gene: TRBV15
J gene: TRBJ1-6
D gene: -

CDR3 protein: CASSGAGQPQHF
CDR3 DNA: TGTGCCAGCAGTGGGGCGGGTCAGCCCCAGCATTTT
clone size: -
V gene: TRBV2
J gene: TRBJ1-5
D gene: -

CDR3 protein: CASSPGQGSYEQYF
CDR3 DNA: TGCGCCAGCAGCCCGGGACAGGGGTCCTACGAGCAGTACTTC
clone size: -
V gene: TRBV5-1
J gene: TRBJ2-7
D gene: TRBD1

CDR3 protein: CASSLDLAGGWEQYF
CDR3 DNA: TGTGCCAGCAGCTTGGACTTAGCGGGGGGTTGGGAGCAGTACTTC
clone size: -
V gene: TRBV5-4
J gene: TRBJ2-7
D gene: TRBD2

CDR3 protein: CASSPPGSGELFF
CDR3 DNA: TGTGCCAGCTCACCACCCGGGTCCGGGGAGCTGTTTTTT
clone size: -
V gene: TRBV18
J gene: TRBJ2-2
D gene: -

CDR3 protein: CASSPQAGGTDTQYF
CDR3 DNA: TGTGCCAGCAGCCCACAGGCGGGGGGCACAGATACGCAGTATTTT
clone size: -
V gene: TRBV9
J gene: TRBJ2-3
D gene: TRBD2

CDR3 protein: CASSFQGIGEKLFF
CDR3 DNA: TGCGCCAGCAGCTTCCAGGGGATAGGGGAAAAACTGTTTTTT
clone size: few
V gene: TRBV5-1
J gene: TRBJ1-4
D gene: -

CDR3 protein: CASSQDRAYEQYF
CDR3 DNA: TGCGCCAGCAGCCAAGATAGAGCGTACGAGCAGTACTTC
clone size: -
V gene: TRBV4-3
J gene: TRBJ2-7
D gene: -

CDR3 protein: CASSVRQGRDNEQFF
CDR3 DNA: TGCGCCAGCAGTGTGAGACAGGGGAGAGACAATGAGCAGTTCTTC
clone size: -
V gene: TRBV10-1
J gene: TRBJ2-1
D gene: TRBD1

CDR3 protein: CASTLQGWNTEAFF
CDR3 DNA: TGTGCCAGTACCCTCCAGGGGTGGAACACTGAAGCTTTCTTT
clone size: once
V gene: TRBV19
J gene: TRBJ1-1
D gene: -

CDR3 protein: CASSLDQGMGEQYF
CDR3 DNA: TGTGCCAGCAGCTTGGATCAGGGGATGGGCGAGCAGTACTTC
clone size: -
V gene: TRBV5-4
J gene: TRBJ2-7
D gene: -

CDR3 protein: CASSLSWGQGLPGANVLTF
CDR3 DNA: TGTGCCAGCAGTTTAAGCTGGGGACAGGGTCTTCCTGGGGCCAACGTCCTGACTTTC
clone size: once
V gene: TRBV27
J gene: TRBJ2-6
D gene: TRBD1

CDR3 protein: CASSVSSGPYNEQFF
CDR3 DNA: TGTGCCAGCAGCGTATCCAGCGGTCCCTACAATGAGCAGTTCTTC
clone size: -
V gene: TRBV9
J gene: TRBJ2-1
D gene: -

CDR3 protein: CASSPGTPFSGNIIYF
CDR3 DNA: TGTGCCAGCTCACCCGGGACACCCTTCTCTGGAAACATCATATATTTT
clone size: once
V gene: TRBV18
J gene: TRBJ1-3
D gene: -

CDR3 protein: CASSPSGTGLAKNIQYF
CDR3 DNA: TGTGCCAGCAGCCCCTCCGGGACAGGGTTAGCCAAAAACATTCAGTACTTC
clone size: -
V gene: TRBV7-9
J gene: TRBJ2-4
D gene: TRBD1

CDR3 protein: CASSWPYEQYF
CDR3 DNA: TGTGCCAGCAGCTGGCCCTACGAGCAGTACTTC
clone size: -
V gene: TRBV6-5
J gene: TRBJ2-7
D gene: -

CDR3 protein: CASSIGTGDTEAFF
CDR3 DNA: TGTGCCAGCAGCATAGGGACAGGGGACACTGAAGCTTTCTTT
clone size: few
V gene: TRBV5-8
J gene: TRBJ1-1
D gene: TRBD1

CDR3 protein: CASNRDRNTEAFF
CDR3 DNA: TGTGCCAGCAACCGGGACAGGAACACTGAAGCTTTCTTT
clone size: -
V gene: TRBV7-9
J gene: TRBJ1-1
D gene: TRBD1

CDR3 protein: CASSLARGTGGEKLFF
CDR3 DNA: TGCGCCAGCAGCTTGGCTCGGGGGACGGGCGGCGAAAAACTGTTTTTT
clone size: -
V gene: TRBV5-1
J gene: TRBJ1-4
D gene: -

CDR3 protein: CASSQSQGWWQGGELFF
CDR3 DNA: TGTGCCAGCAGCCAATCACAGGGGTGGTGGCAGGGCGGGGAGCTGTTTTTT
clone size: -
V gene: TRBV3-1/TRBV3-2
J gene: TRBJ2-2
D gene: TRBD1

CDR3 protein: CASLLTGELFF
CDR3 DNA: TGTGCCAGTCTGTTAACCGGGGAGCTGTTTTTT
clone size: -
V gene: TRBV2
J gene: TRBJ2-2
D gene: -

CDR3 protein: CASTLDRWGGRNTGELFF
CDR3 DNA: TGTGCCAGCACCTTGGATAGATGGGGGGGACGGAACACCGGGGAGCTGTTTTTT
clone size: -
V gene: TRBV11-3
J gene: TRBJ2-2
D gene: TRBD2